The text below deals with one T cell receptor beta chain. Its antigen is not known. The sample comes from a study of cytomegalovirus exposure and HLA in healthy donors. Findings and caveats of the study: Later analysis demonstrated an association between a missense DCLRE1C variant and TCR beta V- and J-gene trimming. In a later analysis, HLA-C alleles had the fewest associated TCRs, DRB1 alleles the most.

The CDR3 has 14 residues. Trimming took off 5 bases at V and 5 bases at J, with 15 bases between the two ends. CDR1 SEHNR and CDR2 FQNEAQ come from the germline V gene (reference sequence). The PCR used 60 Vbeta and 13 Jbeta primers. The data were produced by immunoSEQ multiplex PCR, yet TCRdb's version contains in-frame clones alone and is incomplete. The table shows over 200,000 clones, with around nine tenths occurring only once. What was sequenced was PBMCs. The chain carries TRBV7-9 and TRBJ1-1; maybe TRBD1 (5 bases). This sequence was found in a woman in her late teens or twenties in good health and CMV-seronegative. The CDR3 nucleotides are TGTGCCAGCAGCCAGACGGGGGGAGGGACTGAAGCTTTCTTT. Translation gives CASSQTGGGTEAFF. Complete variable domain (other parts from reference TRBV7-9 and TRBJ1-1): DTGVSQNPRHKITKRGQNVTFRCDPISEHNRLYWYRQTLGQGPEFLTYFQNEAQLEKSRLLSDRFSAERPKGSFSTLEIQRTEQGDSAMYLCASSQTGGGTEAFFGQGTRLTVV.